Each of the 20 T cell receptor beta chains below was sequenced from the same sample in a study of shared clonotypes between healthy human individuals. Sequencing was performed with immunoSEQ multiplex PCR; in TCRdb, only in-frame clones are kept and a portion is missing. The table records about 680,000 clones, about two thirds of them present only once. Material for sequencing was memory CD4+ T cells sorted from blood. Described subset: CD45RA-negative fraction. The receptors here all came from a woman in her 30s in good health.

The V and J genes are TRBV4-1 and TRBJ2-3; D is possibly TRBD1 (6 bases). The CDR3 consists of 14 residues. V lost 4 bases and J lost 1, with 9 bases in between. In germline, CDR1 is MGHRA, CDR2 YSYEKL. The CDR3 DNA is TGCGCCAGCAGCCTCCGGACAGGCACAGATACGCAGTATTTT. Protein: CASSLRTGTDTQYF.

This clone appeared a few times. This chain uses TRBV9 with TRBJ1-2; D remains ambiguous. The CDR3 is 11 residues long. The germline V and J ends were trimmed by 6 bases and 0 bases, with 3 bases remaining between them. Germline V gene sequence: CDR1 SGDLS, CDR2 YYNGEE. The CDR3 region has the DNA TGTGCCAGCAACACTAACTATGGCTACACCTTC. This gives the protein CASNTNYGYTF.

V and J are TRBV18 and TRBJ2-1; TRBD2 agrees at 8 bases. Looked up from germline, CDR1 is KGHSH and CDR2 is LQKENI. The CDR3 sequence is 19 residues long. The ends lost 2 bases at V and 0 bases at J; junction bases unmatched: 12. CDR3 coding DNA: TGTGCCAGCTCACCAAGGTCTCTAGCGGGTCCGAGCTCCTACAATGAGCAGTTCTTC. Protein product: CASSPRSLAGPSSYNEQFF.

The chain is built from TRBV27 and TRBJ1-5, with D perhaps matching TRBD1 (5 bases). The CDR3 length is 13 residues. The V gene lost 6 bases and the J gene lost 5 bases, with 11 bases spanning the gap. Germline CDR1 and CDR2: MNHEY and SMNVEV (reference sequence). As DNA, the CDR3 is TGTGCCAGCAGATCAGGGAGGTATCAGCCCCAGCATTTT. Amino acids: CASRSGRYQPQHF.

The rearrangement joins TRBV7-2 to TRBJ2-1; TRBD2 matches 8 bases. This CDR3 contains 14 residues. Germline assignment: CDR1 SGHTA and CDR2 FQGNSA. The trim removed 7 bases at V and 6 bases at J, leaving 8 bases unmatched. CDR3 region: CASTIAGLLNEQFF. The CDR3 nucleotides read TGTGCCAGCACTATAGCGGGGCTGCTCAATGAGCAGTTCTTC.

On this clone itself: The identical CDR3 is also encoded by other nucleotide sequences in the sample. The chain has TRBV11-2 and TRBJ2-7; unclear D gene. The CDR3 loop spans 13 amino acids. Germline assignment: CDR1 SGHAT and CDR2 FQNNGV. V was trimmed by 1 base and J by 2 bases, leaving 6 bases between them. This chain's CDR3 is CASSLAGTYEQYF. CDR3 DNA: TGTGCCAGCAGCTTAGCCGGTACCTACGAGCAGTACTTC. Looking up the rest from reference TRBV11-2 and TRBJ2-7 gives the full variable domain: EAGVAQSPRYKIIEKRQSVAFWCNPISGHATLYWYQQILGQGPKLLIQFQNNGVVDDSQLPKDRFSAERLKGVDSTLKIQPAKLEDSAVYLCASSLAGTYEQYFGPGTRLTVT.

The chain couples TRBV14 to TRBJ2-1; D call uncertain. Trimming removed 3 bases from V and 2 bases from J, with 14 bases in between. This CDR3 is 16 amino acids long. Looked up from germline, CDR1 is SGHDN and CDR2 is FVKESK. CDR3 region: CASSQTRLPTYNEQFF. The CDR3 DNA sequence: TGTGCCAGCAGCCAGACAAGACTCCCCACCTACAATGAGCAGTTCTTC.

The gene calls are TRBV7-3 and TRBJ2-3, with 11 bases that match TRBD2. This CDR3 region has 14 residues. Germline trimming cut 5 bases from V and 8 bases from J; bases unmatched to any gene: 6. Germline V gives CDR1 SGHTA, CDR2 FQGTGA. The CDR3 nucleotides are TGTGCCAGCAGCCCAGGGACTAGCGGTCTTACGCAGTATTTT. Amino acids: CASSPGTSGLTQYF.

This sequence joins TRBV5-6 and TRBJ2-3, with D possibly TRBD2 on 5 matching bases. Germline V CDR1 and CDR2: SGHDT, YYEEEE. This CDR3 spans 13 amino acids. Deletions cut 3 bases from V and 5 bases from J, with 10 bases between. CDR3 bases: TGTGCCAGCAGCTATGCAGGACTAGATACGCAGTATTTT. Protein: CASSYAGLDTQYF.

The genes are TRBV19 and TRBJ1-5; D remains unclear. The CDR3 has 15 amino acids. Trimming left V 0 bases short and J 2 bases short, with 8 bases between. The germline gives CDR1 LNHDA, CDR2 SQIVND (reference sequence). The CDR3 DNA reads as TGTGCCAGTAGTATAGATGGGCAGCGCAATCAGCCCCAGCATTTT. Amino acids: CASSIDGQRNQPQHF.

The chain uses TRBV6-5 and TRBJ2-5; TRBD2 matches 7 bases. TRBJ2-7 explains the end of the DNA better; the J call may be wrong. The V gene's germline CDR1 is MNHEY and CDR2 SVGAGI. CDR3 length: 15 residues. The CDR3 DNA follows: TGTGCCAGCAGCCCCCCACGCGCGGGAGCCTACGAGCAGTACTTC. This encodes CASSPPRAGAYEQYF.

About this clone: The same CDR3 arises from other DNA sequences in this sample as well. The rearrangement links TRBV18 to TRBJ2-5; D gene unclear. Trimming took off 6 bases at V and 0 bases at J, with 5 bases between the two ends. Germline V lookup: CDR1 KGHSH, CDR2 LQKENI. The CDR3 consists of 12 residues. CDR3 sequence reads: CASSPNQETQYF. In nucleotides, the CDR3 is TGTGCCAGCTCGCCGAACCAAGAGACCCAGTACTTC.

The chain combines TRBV5-1 with TRBJ1-5; TRBD1 matches 8 bases. Germline CDR1 reads SGHRS; CDR2 reads YFSETQ. The CDR3 loop spans 14 amino acids. V shed 1 base, J shed 8 bases, and the junction held 5 bases outside the gene matches. CDR3 in DNA: TGCGCCAGCAGCTTGCAGGGGGCTGGAGAGCCCCAGCATTTT. Translating gives CASSLQGAGEPQHF.

This chain connects TRBV5-6 to TRBJ2-3; TRBD1 matches 9 bases. The length of the CDR3 is 16 residues. Germline values: CDR1 SGHDT, CDR2 YYEEEE. Trimming took 5 bases from V and 1 from J; bases not matched to a gene: 8. In DNA form, the CDR3 reads TGTGCCAGCAGAATCCTTGGGACAGGGCGCACAGATACGCAGTATTTT. Amino acids: CASRILGTGRTDTQYF. The whole variable domain, filled in from reference TRBV5-6 and TRBJ2-3, reads DAGVTQSPTHLIKTRGQQVTLRCSPKSGHDTVSWYQQALGQGPQFIFQYYEEEERQRGNFPDRFSGHQFPNYSSELNVNALLLGDSALYLCASRILGTGRTDTQYFGPGTRLTVL.

Remarks on this clone: This same CDR3 is encoded by further DNA sequences in the sample. CDR3 in DNA: TGTGCCTGGAGTGTATCAGGGTACGAGCAGTACTTC. This encodes CAWSVSGYEQYF. The rearrangement joins TRBV30 to TRBJ2-7; maybe TRBD1 (5 bases). Per the germline V gene, CDR1 is GTSNPN and CDR2 is SVGIG (reference sequence). Deletions cut 0 bases from V and 4 bases from J, with 7 bases between. This CDR3 contains 12 residues.

This clone was found once. The chain joins TRBV7-6 to TRBJ1-3, with 9 bases aligning to TRBD1. With V trimmed by 2 bases and J by 0 bases, 5 bases remained unmatched. The CDR3 loop spans 17 amino acids. Germline values: CDR1 SGHVS, CDR2 FNYEAQ. The CDR3 spells CASSLTGTGFSGNTIYF. CDR3 in DNA: TGTGCCAGCAGCTTAACCGGGACAGGGTTCTCTGGAAACACCATATATTTT.

As for this clone: This same CDR3 is encoded by further DNA sequences in the sample. In DNA form, the CDR3 reads TGTGCCAGCTCACCACAGGGTGCAGGAAACACCATATATTTT. Translation gives CASSPQGAGNTIYF. This chain links TRBV18 with TRBJ1-3; D is unresolved. This CDR3 region has 14 residues. Germline lookup yields CDR1 KGHSH and CDR2 LQKENI. V was pared by 1 base and J by 4 bases, with 8 bases between. Supplemented by reference TRBV18 and TRBJ1-3, the full variable domain reads NAGVMQNPRHLVRRRGQEARLRCSPMKGHSHVYWYRQLPEEGLKFMVYLQKENIIDESGMPKERFSAEFPKEGPSILRIQQVVRGDSAAYFCASSPQGAGNTIYFGEGSWLTVV.

On this clone: The same CDR3 is also encoded by other DNA sequences in this sample. The rearrangement uses TRBV5-1 and TRBJ2-1; TRBD2 agrees at 10 bases. Trimming cost V 4 bases and J 4 bases; bases outside gene matches: 5. CDR3 length equals 15 residues. Germline V gene data show CDR1 as SGHRS and CDR2 as YFSETQ. In DNA form, the CDR3 reads TGCGCCAGCAGCCCTTCTAGCGGGGGTTACAATGAGCAGTTCTTC. Encoded protein: CASSPSSGGYNEQFF.

This clone was seen a handful of times. This sequence joins TRBV14 and TRBJ2-5; 7 bases match TRBD1. Germline CDR1 and CDR2: SGHDN and FVKESK. The CDR3 loop spans 14 amino acids. V trimming: 1 base; J trimming: 7 bases; junction bases outside the gene matches: 6. DNA for the CDR3: TGTGCCAGCAGCCAAGTGCATTCAGGGGGGACCCAGTACTTC. Translated: CASSQVHSGGTQYF.

This chain joins TRBV2 and TRBJ2-7; TRBD2 matches 9 bases. V shed 2 bases, J shed 2 bases, and the junction held 4 bases outside the gene matches. The CDR3 totals 15 residues. Germline-derived CDR1 and CDR2 are SNHLY and FYNNEI. The CDR3 DNA follows: TGTGCCAGCAGTGAATTCCCTAGCGGGACCTACGAGCAGTACTTC. The encoded protein is CASSEFPSGTYEQYF.